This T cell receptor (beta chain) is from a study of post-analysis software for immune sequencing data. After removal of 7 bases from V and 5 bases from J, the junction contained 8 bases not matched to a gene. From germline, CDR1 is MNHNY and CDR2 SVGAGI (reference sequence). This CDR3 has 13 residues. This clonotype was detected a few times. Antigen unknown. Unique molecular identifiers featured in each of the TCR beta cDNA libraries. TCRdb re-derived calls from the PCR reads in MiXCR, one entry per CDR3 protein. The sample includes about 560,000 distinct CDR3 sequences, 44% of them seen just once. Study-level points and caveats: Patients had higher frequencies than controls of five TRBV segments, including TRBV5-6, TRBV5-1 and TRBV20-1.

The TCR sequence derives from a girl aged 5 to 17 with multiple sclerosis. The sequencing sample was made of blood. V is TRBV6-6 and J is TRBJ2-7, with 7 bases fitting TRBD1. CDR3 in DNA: TGTGCCAGCAACAGGGGAAGGGTCGACGAGCAGTACTTC. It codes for CASNRGRVDEQYF.